One and the same sample provided the 3 T cell receptor beta chains below, sequenced in a study of blood T cell repertoires in COVID-19. Method: immunoSEQ multiplex PCR; TCRdb's copy keeps in-frame clones and lacks some. Among roughly 160,000 clones listed, 70% to 90% were seen once. Sequencing was carried out using peripheral blood. Every receptor here comes from a woman at least 80 years old with COVID-19, enrolled during active disease.

V is TRBV7-2 and J is TRBJ1-1; D not resolved. This CDR3 is 13 amino acids long. V shed 5 bases and J shed 4 bases, with 11 bases lying between them. Germline values: CDR1 SGHTA, CDR2 FQGNSA. Written as DNA, the CDR3 is TGTGCCAGCAGCCTCCTACCTGGCACTGAAGCTTTCTTT. Translation: CASSLLPGTEAFF.

This rearrangement joins TRBV6-5 to TRBJ1-4; D gene uncertain. This CDR3 region has 15 residues. Trimming cost V 6 bases and J 4 bases, with 15 bases left between them. Germline assignment: CDR1 MNHEY and CDR2 SVGAGI. The CDR3: CASSKVGRGNEKLFF. CDR3 nucleotides: TGTGCCAGCAGCAAAGTAGGACGGGGTAATGAAAAACTGTTTTTT.

The chain joins TRBV5-4 to TRBJ2-7; weak D call: TRBD2 (5 bases). Trimming pared 0 bases from V and 5 bases from J, leaving 9 bases between. The CDR3 is 13 residues long. The germline gives CDR1 SGHNT, CDR2 YYREEE (reference sequence). CDR3 nucleotides: TGTGCCAGCAGCTTGGGACGGCGGGACGAGCAGTACTTC. It translates to CASSLGRRDEQYF.